This T cell receptor (beta chain) was retrieved from a study of shared clonotypes between healthy human individuals. Germline V gives CDR1 MDHEN, CDR2 SYDVKM. The ends were cut back, 5 bases at V and 8 bases at J, with 18 bases in the middle. This CDR3 has 15 amino acids. Produced via immunoSEQ multiplex PCR; TCRdb's table is partial and in-frame only. This table holds around 2.3 million clones, approximately 94% found once. The TCR was taken from a man aged 18 to 29 in good health. The J gene is TRBJ1-4, the V gene TRBV28; possibly TRBD1 for D (5 bases). The sequenced sample was naive CD4+ T cells sorted from blood. Subset meaning: CD45RA+ positively selected. The CDR3 DNA reads TGTGCCAGCAGTATCGCGGGACTGGGGGAAGAAAAACTGTTTTTT. Translating gives CASSIAGLGEEKLFF. Full variable domain (rest looked up from reference TRBV28 and TRBJ1-4): DVKVTQSSRYLVKRTGEKVFLECVQDMDHENMFWYRQDPGLGLRLIYFSYDVKMKEKGDIPEGYSVSREKKERFSLILESASTNQTSMYLCASSIAGLGEEKLFFGSGTQLSVL.